The clone carrying this T cell receptor (beta chain) appeared a few times. The CDR3 consists of 11 residues. The V gene's germline CDR1 is SNHLY and CDR2 FYNNEI. With 2 bases removed from V and 11 bases from J, the gap between germline ends came to 7 bases. This record belongs to a study of T-cell memory formation after mild COVID-19. For the study at large: TCR clusters were largely donor specific.

One entry per CDR3 protein results from TCRdb running MiXCR on the 5' RACE reads. The data show about 540,000 distinct CDR3 sequences, about a fifth seen once. This sequence originates from an adult woman who had mild COVID-19 (a few samples of this study predate the infection). Cell type and time point are not known. V is TRBV2 and J is TRBJ2-1; no firm D call. Sequencing was performed on PBMCs or a T cell subset sorted from them (not recorded which). The DNA for the CDR3 is TGTGCCAGCAGTGAATATAATCAGCAGTTCTTC. Protein sequence: CASSEYNQQFF.